This T cell receptor beta chain was captured in a study of T-cell reconstitution after alpha-beta-depleted transplantation in children. This clonotype was observed a handful of times. The antigen is undetermined. J was trimmed by 5 bases and V by 7 bases; bases with no gene match: 10. CDR1 and CDR2 from the germline V gene are DFQATT and SNEGSKA (reference sequence). The length of the CDR3 is 13 residues. This sample's TCRbeta library carried unique molecular identifier barcodes. TCRdb reprocessed the PCR reads via MiXCR and lists one record per CDR3 protein. The repertoire holds about 110,000 distinct CDR3 sequences, with 5.5% to 6.5% as singletons. Study-wide results and limits: T-cell counts and diversity were attributed mostly to newly produced T cells one year after transplant.

The rearrangement links TRBV20-1 to TRBJ2-5; TRBD2 agrees at 7 bases. This receptor was obtained from a male patient aged 2 to 9 who had a stem cell transplant for acute lymphoblastic leukemia, so the T cells may come from the graft donor. Sequenced material: PBMCs, mostly from graft donor cells, taken 360 days after TCRalphabeta/CD19-depleted stem cell transplant. In DNA, the CDR3 is TGCAGTGAACGCGGCGGGAGCCCGGAGACCCAGTACTTC. It is translated as CSERGGSPETQYF.